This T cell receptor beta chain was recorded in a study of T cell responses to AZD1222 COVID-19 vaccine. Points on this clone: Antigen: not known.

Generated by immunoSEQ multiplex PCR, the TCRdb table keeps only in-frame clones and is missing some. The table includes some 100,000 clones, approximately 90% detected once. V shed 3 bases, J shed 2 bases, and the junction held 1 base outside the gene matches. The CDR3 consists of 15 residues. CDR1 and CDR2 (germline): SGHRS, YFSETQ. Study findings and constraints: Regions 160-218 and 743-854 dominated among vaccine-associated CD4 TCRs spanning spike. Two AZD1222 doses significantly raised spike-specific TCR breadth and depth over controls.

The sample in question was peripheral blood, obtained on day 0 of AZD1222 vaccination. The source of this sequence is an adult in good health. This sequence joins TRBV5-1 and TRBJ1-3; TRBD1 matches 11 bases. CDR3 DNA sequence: TGCGCCAGCAGCTGGGACAGGGGGACTGGAAACACCATATATTTT. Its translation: CASSWDRGTGNTIYF.